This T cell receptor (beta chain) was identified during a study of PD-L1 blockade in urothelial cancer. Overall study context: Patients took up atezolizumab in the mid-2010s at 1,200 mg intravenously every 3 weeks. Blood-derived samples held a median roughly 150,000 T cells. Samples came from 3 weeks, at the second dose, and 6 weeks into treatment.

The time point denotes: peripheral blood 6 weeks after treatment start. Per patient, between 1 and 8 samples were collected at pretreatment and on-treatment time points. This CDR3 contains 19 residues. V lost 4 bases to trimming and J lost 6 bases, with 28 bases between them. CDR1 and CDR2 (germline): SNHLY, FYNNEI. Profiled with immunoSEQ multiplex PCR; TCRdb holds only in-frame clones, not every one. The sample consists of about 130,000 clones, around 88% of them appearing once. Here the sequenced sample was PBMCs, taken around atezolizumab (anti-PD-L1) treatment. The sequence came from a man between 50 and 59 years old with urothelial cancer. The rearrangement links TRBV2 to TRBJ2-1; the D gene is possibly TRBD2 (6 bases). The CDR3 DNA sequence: TGTGCCAGCAGTGTCGGCCGCCAGGCTTTCTCGGGGGTTAGCAATGAGCAGTTCTTC. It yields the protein CASSVGRQAFSGVSNEQFF.